This paragraph reports one T cell receptor beta chain. Trimming at V came to 2 bases and at J to 3 bases, leaving 7 bases not matched to a gene. The V gene's germline CDR1 is MNHEY and CDR2 SVGEGT. The CDR3 has 17 amino acids. The sample comes from a study of blood T cell repertoires in COVID-19. Across the whole study: In each case, the material was cDNA or gDNA derived from T cells, B-cell-depleted T cells, or PBMCs.

As originally analysed: Nucleated cell number was recorded as an estimate derived from reference gene primer amplification. Sequencing was performed with immunoSEQ multiplex PCR; in TCRdb, only in-frame clones are kept and a portion is missing. Clone size and the V and J calls come from that table; the DNA yielded D and trimming. Of tens of thousands of clones detected, about 91% appear once; the ten largest clones hold roughly 8.1%. The genes are TRBV6-2 or TRBV6-3 and TRBJ2-1; 10 bases line up with TRBD2. This clonotype originated in a woman in her seventies with acute or convalescent COVID-19. The sequenced material came from peripheral blood. The CDR3 nucleotides read TGTGCCAGCAGTTACCCCCGACTAGCGGGCCTCTACAATGAGCAGTTCTTC. Protein product: CASSYPRLAGLYNEQFF.